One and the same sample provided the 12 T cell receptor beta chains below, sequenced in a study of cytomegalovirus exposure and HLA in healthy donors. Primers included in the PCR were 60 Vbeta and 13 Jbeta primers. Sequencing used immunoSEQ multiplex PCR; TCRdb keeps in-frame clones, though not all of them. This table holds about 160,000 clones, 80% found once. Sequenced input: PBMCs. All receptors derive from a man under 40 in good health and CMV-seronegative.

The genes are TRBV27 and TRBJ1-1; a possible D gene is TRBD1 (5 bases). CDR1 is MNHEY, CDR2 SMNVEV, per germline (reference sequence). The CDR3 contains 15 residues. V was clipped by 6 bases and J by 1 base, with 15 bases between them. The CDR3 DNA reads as TGTGCCAGCAGCCCGCAGAGACAGTGGAACACTGAAGCTTTCTTT. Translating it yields CASSPQRQWNTEAFF.

The CDR3 bases are TGTGCCAGCAGTCCCTTGCAGGGCTCTGGGGCCAACGTCCTGACTTTC. This codes for CASSPLQGSGANVLTF. The chain carries TRBV5-6 and TRBJ2-6; D possibly corresponds to TRBD1 (5 bases). The CDR3 runs 16 residues. Germline lookup yields CDR1 SGHDT and CDR2 YYEEEE. The V gene lost 5 bases and the J gene lost 0 bases, with 12 bases spanning the gap.

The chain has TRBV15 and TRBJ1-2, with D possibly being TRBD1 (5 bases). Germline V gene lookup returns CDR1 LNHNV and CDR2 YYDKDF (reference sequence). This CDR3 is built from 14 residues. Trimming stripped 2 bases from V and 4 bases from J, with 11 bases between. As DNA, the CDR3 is TGTGCCACCAGCAGAAGGGGCGACGGCTATGGCTACACCTTC. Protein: CATSRRGDGYGYTF.

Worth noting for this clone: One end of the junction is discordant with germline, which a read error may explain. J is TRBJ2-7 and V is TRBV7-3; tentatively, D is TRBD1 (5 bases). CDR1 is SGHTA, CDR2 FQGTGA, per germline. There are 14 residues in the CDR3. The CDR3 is CASSSYQVAREINF. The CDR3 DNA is TGTGCCAGCAGCTCATACCAGGTGGCCAGGGAAATTAACTTC. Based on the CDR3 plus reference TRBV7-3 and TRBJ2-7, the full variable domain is GAGVSQTPSNKVTEKGKYVELRCDPISGHTALYWYRQSLGQGPEFLIYFQGTGAADDSGLPNDRFFAVRPEGSVSTLKIQRTERGDSAVYLCASSSYQVAREINFGPGTRLTVT.

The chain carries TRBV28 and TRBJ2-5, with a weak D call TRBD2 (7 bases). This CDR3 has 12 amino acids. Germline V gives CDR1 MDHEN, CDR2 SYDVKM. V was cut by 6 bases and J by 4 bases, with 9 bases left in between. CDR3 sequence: CASRGGAETQYF. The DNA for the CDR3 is TGTGCCAGCAGGGGGGGGGCAGAGACCCAGTACTTC.

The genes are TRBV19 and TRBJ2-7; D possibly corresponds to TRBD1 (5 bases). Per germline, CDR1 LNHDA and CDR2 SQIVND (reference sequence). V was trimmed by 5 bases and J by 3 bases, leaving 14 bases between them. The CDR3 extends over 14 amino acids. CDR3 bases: TGTGCCAGTAGTGTCCAGGGATCGAGCTACGAGCAGTACTTC. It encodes CASSVQGSSYEQYF.

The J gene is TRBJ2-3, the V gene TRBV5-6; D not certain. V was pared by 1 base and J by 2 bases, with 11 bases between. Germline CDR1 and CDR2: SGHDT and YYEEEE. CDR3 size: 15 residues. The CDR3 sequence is CASSLWAFPTDTQYF. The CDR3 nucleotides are TGTGCCAGCAGCTTGTGGGCATTCCCCACAGATACGCAGTATTTT.

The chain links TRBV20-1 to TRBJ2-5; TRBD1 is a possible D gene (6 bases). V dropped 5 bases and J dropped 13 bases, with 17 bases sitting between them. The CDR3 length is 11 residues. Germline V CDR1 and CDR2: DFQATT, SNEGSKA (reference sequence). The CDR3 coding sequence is TGCAGTGCTTCCTTCGGGGACACGGGGTACTTC. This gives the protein CSASFGDTGYF.

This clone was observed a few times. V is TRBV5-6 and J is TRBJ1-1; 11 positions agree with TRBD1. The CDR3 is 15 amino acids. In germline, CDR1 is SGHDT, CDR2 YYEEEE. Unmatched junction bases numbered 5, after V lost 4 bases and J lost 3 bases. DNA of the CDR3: TGTGCCAGCAGCACTCCGGGACAGGGGGACACTGAAGCTTTCTTT. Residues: CASSTPGQGDTEAFF.

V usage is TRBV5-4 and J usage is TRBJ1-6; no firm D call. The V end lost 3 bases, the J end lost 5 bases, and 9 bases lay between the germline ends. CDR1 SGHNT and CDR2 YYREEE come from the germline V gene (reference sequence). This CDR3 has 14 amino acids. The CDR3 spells CASSSLSNNSPLHF. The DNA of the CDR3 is TGTGCCAGCAGCTCGCTTAGCAATAATTCACCCCTCCACTTT.

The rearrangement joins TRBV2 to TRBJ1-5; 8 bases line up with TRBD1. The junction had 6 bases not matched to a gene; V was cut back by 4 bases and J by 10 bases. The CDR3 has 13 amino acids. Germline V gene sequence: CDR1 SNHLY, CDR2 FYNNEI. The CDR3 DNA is TGTGCCAGCAGTGGGGGACAGGACGTACCCCAGCATTTT. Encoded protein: CASSGGQDVPQHF.

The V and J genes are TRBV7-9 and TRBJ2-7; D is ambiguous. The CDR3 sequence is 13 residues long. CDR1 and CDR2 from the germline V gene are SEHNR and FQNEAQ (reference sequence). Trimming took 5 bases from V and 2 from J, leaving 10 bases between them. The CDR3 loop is CASSGAPPYEQYF. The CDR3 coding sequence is TGTGCCAGCAGCGGAGCGCCCCCCTACGAGCAGTACTTC.